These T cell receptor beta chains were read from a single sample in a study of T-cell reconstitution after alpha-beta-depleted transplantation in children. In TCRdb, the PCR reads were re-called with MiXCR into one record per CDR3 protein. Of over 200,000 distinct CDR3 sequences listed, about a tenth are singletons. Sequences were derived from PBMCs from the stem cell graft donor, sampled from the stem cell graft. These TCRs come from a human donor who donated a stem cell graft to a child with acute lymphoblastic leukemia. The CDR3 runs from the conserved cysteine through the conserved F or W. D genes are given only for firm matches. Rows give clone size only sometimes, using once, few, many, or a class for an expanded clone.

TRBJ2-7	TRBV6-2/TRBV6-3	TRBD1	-	CASSYGTGFYDEQYF	TGTGCCAGCAGTTACGGGACAGGCTTCTACGACGAGCAGTACTTC
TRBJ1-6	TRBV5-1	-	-	CASSWSGNSPLHF	TGCGCCAGCAGCTGGTCGGGGAATTCACCCCTCCACTTT
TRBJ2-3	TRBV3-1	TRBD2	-	CASSQGSGGTDTQYF	TGTGCCAGCAGCCAAGGGTCGGGGGGTACAGATACGCAGTATTTT
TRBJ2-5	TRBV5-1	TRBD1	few	CASNLGTTGVAGLQETQYF	TGCGCCAGCAATCTGGGCACGACAGGGGTCGCGGGTCTTCAAGAGACCCAGTACTTC
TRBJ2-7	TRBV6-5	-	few	CASSYSLEGPQYF	TGTGCCAGCAGTTACTCACTTGAGGGGCCCCAGTACTTC
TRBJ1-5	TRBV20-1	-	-	CSARDRTVANQPQHF	TGCAGTGCTAGAGACAGGACAGTCGCAAATCAGCCCCAGCATTTT
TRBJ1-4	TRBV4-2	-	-	CASSPQGSPEKLFF	TGTGCCAGCAGCCCCCAGGGTTCCCCTGAAAAACTGTTTTTT
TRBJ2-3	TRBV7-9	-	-	CASSFNRQGTDTQYF	TGTGCCAGCAGCTTCAACAGGCAGGGCACAGATACGCAGTATTTT
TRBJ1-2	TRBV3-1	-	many	CASSLEGNYGYTF	TGTGCCAGCAGCTTGGAGGGGAACTATGGCTACACCTTC
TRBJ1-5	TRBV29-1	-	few	CSVVPGGTGNQPQHF	TGCAGCGTTGTCCCTGGGGGCACTGGCAATCAGCCCCAGCATTTT
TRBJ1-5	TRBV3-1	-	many	CASSQDQNNQPQHF	TGTGCCAGCAGCCAAGATCAGAACAATCAGCCCCAGCATTTT
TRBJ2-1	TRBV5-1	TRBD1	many	CASSVGQGKQFF	TGCGCCAGCAGCGTAGGACAGGGCAAGCAGTTCTTC
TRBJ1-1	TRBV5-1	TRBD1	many	CASSPSRTGGTEAFF	TGCGCCAGCAGCCCGTCTCGGACAGGGGGCACTGAAGCTTTCTTT
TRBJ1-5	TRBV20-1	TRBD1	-	CSARDAQGGFSNQPQHF	TGCAGTGCTAGAGATGCACAGGGGGGCTTTAGCAATCAGCCCCAGCATTTT
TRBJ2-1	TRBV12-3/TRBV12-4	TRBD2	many	CASSFGASGGADF	TGTGCCAGCAGTTTCGGGGCTAGCGGGGGGGCCGACTTC
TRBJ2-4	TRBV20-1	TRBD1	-	CSGHAADRGLSVAKNIQYF	TGCAGTGGCCATGCCGCGGACAGGGGGCTATCTGTAGCCAAAAACATTCAGTACTTC
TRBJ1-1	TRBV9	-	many	CASSVEGGRSEAFF	TGTGCCAGCAGCGTAGAGGGGGGAAGGAGTGAAGCTTTCTTT
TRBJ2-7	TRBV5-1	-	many	CASSRRDQGLNYEQYF	TGCGCCAGCAGCAGGAGAGATCAGGGGTTGAACTACGAGCAGTACTTC
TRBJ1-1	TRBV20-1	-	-	CSAREALNTEAFF	TGCAGTGCTAGAGAGGCATTGAACACTGAAGCTTTCTTT
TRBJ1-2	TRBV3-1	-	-	CASSQVWGSDYGYTF	TGTGCCAGCAGCCAAGTGTGGGGGTCGGACTATGGCTACACCTTC
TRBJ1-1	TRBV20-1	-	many	CSARRGGTEAFF	TGCAGTGCTCGGAGGGGAGGGACTGAAGCTTTCTTT
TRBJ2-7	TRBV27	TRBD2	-	CASSLSPGLASDEQYF	TGTGCCAGCAGTTTATCCCCGGGACTAGCGTCAGACGAGCAGTACTTC
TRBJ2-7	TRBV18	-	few	CASSPPSVHEQYF	TGTGCCAGCTCACCACCCTCGGTCCACGAGCAGTACTTC
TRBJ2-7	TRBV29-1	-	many	CSVGASIEQYF	TGCAGCGTTGGGGCCTCTATAGAGCAGTACTTC
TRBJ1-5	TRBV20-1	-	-	CSANYYNQPQHF	TGCAGTGCCAACTACTACAATCAGCCCCAGCATTTT
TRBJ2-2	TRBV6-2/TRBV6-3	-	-	CASSYSIGEEGTGELFF	TGTGCCAGCAGTTACTCCATTGGGGAGGAGGGCACCGGGGAGCTGTTTTTT
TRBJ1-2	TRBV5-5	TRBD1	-	CASSSQGARDYGYTF	TGTGCCAGCAGCTCTCAGGGGGCGCGAGACTATGGCTACACCTTC
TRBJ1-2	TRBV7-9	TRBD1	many	CASSTGTGGGYGYTF	TGTGCCAGCAGCACCGGGACAGGGGGAGGCTATGGCTACACCTTC
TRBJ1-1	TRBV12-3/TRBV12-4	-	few	CASSLGGGLGDGNTEAFF	TGTGCCAGCAGTTTAGGAGGGGGGCTGGGGGACGGAAACACTGAAGCTTTCTTT